This record looks at one T cell receptor (beta chain) sequence and its context. In the original workflow: Amplification of reference gene primers provided the estimated nucleated cell counts. Data came from immunoSEQ multiplex PCR; TCRdb stores just in-frame clones and leaves some out. V, J and clone size were drawn from that table, and D and trimming were deduced from the DNA. The table shows about 220,000 clones, with over 65% occurring only once. Participant age was roughly 18 to 89 years, and participants resided in 24 US areas. Two consecutive negative NP/OP PCR tests, clearance, or resolved symptoms defined Cohort 3 recovery. This entry belongs to a study of blood T cell repertoires in COVID-19. Across the whole study: T cells, B-cell-depleted T cells, or PBMCs provided the cDNA or gDNA that served as material.

The CDR3 has 13 amino acids. Trimming stripped 5 bases from V and 7 bases from J, with 17 bases between. CDR1 is SQVTM, CDR2 ANQGSEA, per germline. The receptor was derived from an older woman who had recovered from COVID-19. V and J are TRBV29-1 and TRBJ1-1; tentatively, D is TRBD1 (6 bases). Sequencing used PBMCs or T cells enriched from blood (not recorded which). CDR3 sequence (DNA): TGCAGCGTTATGAAAATGGGGGCGGGTGAAGCTTTCTTT. Translating it yields CSVMKMGAGEAFF.